The next 12 T cell receptor beta chains were all read from a single sample in a study of T-cell memory formation after mild COVID-19. MiXCR, run by TCRdb on the 5' RACE reads, gives a single entry per CDR3 protein. The sample records a few hundred thousand distinct CDR3 sequences, roughly 21% being singletons. Material: PBMCs or a T cell subset sorted from them (not recorded which). These receptors were collected from an adult woman who had mild COVID-19 (a few samples of this study predate the infection). Cell type and time point are not known.

Only a few counts were recorded for this clonotype. The chain couples TRBV7-2 to TRBJ2-4; TRBD1 matches at 7 bases. V lost 1 base, J lost 0 bases, and 3 bases stayed unmatched. Germline assignment: CDR1 SGHTA and CDR2 FQGNSA. This CDR3 is 16 amino acids long. CDR3 loop: CASSLGTGLAKNIQYF. In nucleotides, the CDR3 is TGTGCCAGCAGCTTAGGGACAGGATTAGCCAAAAACATTCAGTACTTC.

The chain links TRBV10-3 to TRBJ1-2; 7 nucleotides match TRBD1. Germline loops: CDR1 ENHRY, CDR2 SYGVKD. There are 13 residues in the CDR3. With 3 bases clipped from V and 7 bases from J, the junction kept 5 bases outside the gene matches. The CDR3 reads CAISEATGSGYTF. CDR3 DNA: TGTGCCATCAGTGAAGCGACAGGGTCTGGCTACACCTTC.

There are a few counts of this clonotype. This chain uses TRBV2 with TRBJ2-1; 10 bases line up with TRBD2. The CDR3 extends over 17 amino acids. Per the germline V gene, CDR1 is SNHLY and CDR2 is FYNNEI. Trimming took 3 bases from V and 4 from J; bases not matched to a gene: 9. This chain's CDR3 is CASSDTGSGGVYNEQFF. DNA for the CDR3: TGTGCCAGCAGTGACACGGGGAGCGGGGGGGTATACAATGAGCAGTTCTTC.

The chain is built from TRBV24-1 and TRBJ1-5, with D possibly matching TRBD1 (6 bases). The CDR3 is 14 residues long. V lost 2 bases and J lost 6, with 10 bases in between. Germline values: CDR1 KGHDR, CDR2 SFDVKD. Here the CDR3 DNA reads TGTGCCACCAGTGATTCCAGGGGCGGTCAGCCCCAGCATTTT. This translates into CATSDSRGGQPQHF.

There are a few counts of this clonotype. The chain joins TRBV4-2 to TRBJ2-2; 8 bases line up with TRBD2. CDR1 is LGHNA, CDR2 YNFKEQ, per germline. The junction had 7 bases not matched to a gene; V was cut back by 1 base and J by 6 bases. The length of the CDR3 is 16 residues. The chain's CDR3 is CASSQVLAGGAGELFF. The CDR3 DNA sequence: TGTGCCAGCAGCCAAGTACTCGCGGGAGGCGCCGGGGAGCTGTTTTTT.

The genes are TRBV12-3 or TRBV12-4 and TRBJ2-5; 10 bases agree with TRBD2. V was clipped by 3 bases and J by 3 bases; unmatched bases: 4. The CDR3 is 15 residues long. The CDR3 nucleotides are TGTGCCAGCAGTTTCAGCGGGGGGGCAGAAGAGACCCAGTACTTC. Translation gives CASSFSGGAEETQYF.

V usage is TRBV24-1 and J usage is TRBJ2-3; 7 nucleotides align to TRBD2. V lost 10 bases, J lost 0 bases, and 3 bases stayed unmatched. The V gene's germline CDR1 is KGHDR and CDR2 SFDVKD. The CDR3 runs to 13 residues. CDR3 DNA sequence: TGTGCCACGCGGGGGACTAGCACAGATACGCAGTATTTT. Amino acid sequence: CATRGTSTDTQYF.

A few counts support this clonotype. The chain joins TRBV7-8 to TRBJ2-3; the match to TRBD2 covers 12 bases. The CDR3 runs to 17 residues. Germline CDR1 reads SGHVS; CDR2 reads FQNEAQ. J gave up 2 bases and V 4 bases, and 7 bases lay outside the gene matches. CDR3 region: CASSSPGLAGPTDTQYF. In nucleotides, the CDR3 is TGTGCCAGCAGCTCGCCGGGACTAGCGGGCCCCACAGATACGCAGTATTTT. Supplemented by reference TRBV7-8 and TRBJ2-3, the full variable domain reads GAGVSQSPRYKVAKRGQDVALRCDPISGHVSLFWYQQALGQGPEFLTYFQNEAQLDKSGLPSDRFFAERPEGSVSTLKIQRTQQEDSAVYLCASSSPGLAGPTDTQYFGPGTRLTVL.

The rearrangement uses TRBV20-1 and TRBJ2-5; D may be TRBD2 (6 bases). Deletions cut 2 bases from V and 4 bases from J, with 20 bases between. Germline CDR1 reads DFQATT; CDR2 reads SNEGSKA (reference sequence). This CDR3 has 16 amino acids. The CDR3 nucleotides are TGCAGTGCTAGACCAAACTTGGTCGGAGGGGCAGAGACCCAGTACTTC. Translating gives CSARPNLVGGAETQYF.

The chain is built from TRBV5-1 and TRBJ2-1; D is possibly TRBD1 or TRBD2 (5 bases each). V lost 3 bases and J lost 9, with 19 bases in between. Germline values: CDR1 SGHRS, CDR2 YFSETQ. The CDR3 loop spans 15 amino acids. This CDR3 is CASSSFPGPSGEQFF. The CDR3 DNA is TGCGCCAGCAGCTCGTTTCCGGGACCGTCGGGTGAGCAGTTCTTC. The full variable domain, in which reference TRBV5-1 and TRBJ2-1 provide the parts outside the CDR3, is KAGVTQTPRYLIKTRGQQVTLSCSPISGHRSVSWYQQTPGQGLQFLFEYFSETQRNKGNFPGRFSGRQFSNSRSEMNVSTLELGDSALYLCASSSFPGPSGEQFFGPGTRLTVL.

The chain links TRBV19 to TRBJ1-2; D is ambiguous. The V and J ends lost 10 bases and 4 bases respectively, with 16 bases between them. Per the germline V gene, CDR1 is LNHDA and CDR2 is SQIVND (reference sequence). The CDR3 length is 13 residues. CDR3 nucleotide sequence: TGTGCCACCTCGAGAGGTCCGGGCTATGGCTACACCTTC. It encodes CATSRGPGYGYTF.

The chain carries TRBV9 and TRBJ2-7; D unresolved. The CDR3 covers 14 residues. V was trimmed by 0 bases and J by 2 bases, leaving 9 bases between them. CDR1 is SGDLS, CDR2 YYNGEE, per germline. CDR3 bases: TGTGCCAGCAGCGTAGGGCAGGAGACCTACGAGCAGTACTTC. Amino acid sequence: CASSVGQETYEQYF.